Listed below are T cell receptor beta chains from one sample, sequenced in a study of tissue T cells after allogeneic stem cell transplantation. Clones were sequenced by immunoSEQ multiplex PCR, and TCRdb holds only the in-frame ones, with some missing. Among about 5,800 clones, roughly 62% were seen once, and the ten largest hold around a fifth. The source was tissue from the jejunum, collected at autopsy. The source is a male donor at least 60 years old with lung cancer. Both conserved end residues are part of each CDR3. Fields, in order: V gene, J gene, D gene, clone size, CDR3 DNA, CDR3 protein. D genes are given only for firm matches. Clone sizes are given selectively: once, few, many, or a class where the clone is expanded.

>TRBV7-2|TRBJ2-3|-|-
TGTGCCAGCAGCTTAGCCGGGTCCCTCGATACGCAGTATTTT
CASSLAGSLDTQYF
>TRBV5-1|TRBJ1-3|-|-
TGCGCCAGAAAACCGGGATACTCGGGAAACACTATATATTTT
CARKPGYSGNTIYF
>TRBV2|TRBJ2-1|TRBD2|-
TGTGCCAGCAAGCGGGAGGGCTCCATCAATGAGCAGTTCTTC
CASKREGSINEQFF
>TRBV6-1|TRBJ2-7|-|-
TGTGCCAGCAGTGAACTCCACGAGCAGTACTTC
CASSELHEQYF
>TRBV5-1|TRBJ1-2|-|-
TGCGCCAGCAGCTTCGAAGGTCCTAACTATGGCTACACCTTC
CASSFEGPNYGYTF
>TRBV5-5|TRBJ1-4|-|medium-sized
TGTGCCAGCAGCTTGGCCTGGGGGGAGAGAAAACTGTTTTTT
CASSLAWGERKLFF
>TRBV24-1|TRBJ2-5|TRBD2|-
TGTGCCACCAGTGCTTCGCGGGGGGCCCAGTACTTC
CATSASRGAQYF
>TRBV7-2|TRBJ1-2|-|few
TGTGCCAGCAGCCCCTCTAGTCTCTATGGCTACACCTTC
CASSPSSLYGYTF
>TRBV4-1|TRBJ2-7|TRBD2|-
TGCGCCAGCAGCCAAGGGCTAGCGGGCCGCTACGAGCAGTACTTC
CASSQGLAGRYEQYF
>TRBV18|TRBJ1-5|-|-
TGTGCCAGCTCACCACCCGGACCCAATCAGCCCCAGCATTTT
CASSPPGPNQPQHF
>TRBV6-6|TRBJ2-7|TRBD1|medium-sized
TGTGCCAGCAGTCCCCTTCGGACAGGGGGGGCCCAGGGGGCCTCTACGTACGAGCAGTACTTC
CASSPLRTGGAQGASTYEQYF
>TRBV6-5|TRBJ1-5|-|medium-sized
TGTGCCAGCAGTACACAGGACCAGCCCCAGCATTTT
CASSTQDQPQHF
>TRBV27|TRBJ2-1|-|-
TGTGCCAGCAGTTTTTTCCCTATGTCTTCGGGTGAGCAGTTCTTC
CASSFFPMSSGEQFF
>TRBV12-5|TRBJ2-2|TRBD1|-
TGTGCTAGTGGTTTGATTGGGAGCGGACAGGGGGTCACCGGGGAGCTGTTTTTT
CASGLIGSGQGVTGELFF
>TRBV14|TRBJ2-7|-|medium-sized
TGTGCCAGCAGGGACAGTAGCTCCTACGAGCAGTACTTC
CASRDSSSYEQYF
>TRBV7-9|TRBJ1-1|TRBD1|-
TGTGCCAGCATCAAAGAGGGACAGGGGGTTTTGGGCACTGAAGCTTTCTTT
CASIKEGQGVLGTEAFF
>TRBV28|TRBJ2-3|TRBD2|-
TGTGCCAGCAGTTTGTCCGGGGGGGATACGCAGTATTTT
CASSLSGGDTQYF
>TRBV27|TRBJ2-7|-|-
TGTGCCAGCAGTTTATCTACCGGGACAAACGAGCAGTACTTC
CASSLSTGTNEQYF
>TRBV4-1|TRBJ2-7|TRBD1|few
TGCGCCAGCAGCCAAGATTGGACAGGGTCCCAGTCCTACGAGCAGTACTTC
CASSQDWTGSQSYEQYF
>TRBV28|TRBJ1-1|-|-
TGTGCCAGCAGTTTTCTCCCCCGGACTGAAGCTTTCTTT
CASSFLPRTEAFF
>TRBV6-5|TRBJ2-7|TRBD1|-
TGTGCCAGCAGCCGGGACAGGGAGTACGAGCAGTACTTC
CASSRDREYEQYF
>TRBV9|TRBJ2-6|TRBD2|once
TGTGCCAGCAGCGTACTAGCGGGGGGAGGTGGGGCCAACGTCCTGACTTTC
CASSVLAGGGGANVLTF
>TRBV6-6|TRBJ2-2|-|few
TGTGCCAGCAGTGACAGCAGGAACACCGGGGAGCTGTTTTTT
CASSDSRNTGELFF
>TRBV6-5|TRBJ2-1|-|-
TGTGCCAGCAGGAGAGTTTACAATGAGCAGTTCTTC
CASRRVYNEQFF
>TRBV24-1|TRBJ2-7|-|few
TGTGCCACCCAGAGCGCAGGGACATCCGCCTACGAGCAGTACTTC
CATQSAGTSAYEQYF
>TRBV5-1|TRBJ2-2|-|-
TGCGCCAGCAGTCGTACTAGTGGGGGGACCGGGGAGCTGTTTTTT
CASSRTSGGTGELFF
>TRBV28|TRBJ2-1|-|-
TGTGCCAGCCAGACGAGGTATCAAGATACAGGAAATGAGCAGTTCTTC
CASQTRYQDTGNEQFF
>TRBV5-6|TRBJ2-7|TRBD1|-
TGTGCCAGCAGCTTGGCCGGGACAGGGAGATCGCAGTACTTC
CASSLAGTGRSQYF
>TRBV19|TRBJ2-6|-|-
TGTGCCAGAACCAGGTCAAGGACCTCTGGGGCCAACGTCCTGACTTTC
CARTRSRTSGANVLTF
>TRBV7-2|TRBJ2-3|-|-
TGTGCCAGCAGCTTAAAGAGGTCCGTGTTGCGAGATACGCAGTATTTT
CASSLKRSVLRDTQYF
>TRBV18|TRBJ1-4|-|-
TGTGCCAGCTCACCGAGGCGAGGACTTGAAAAACTGTTTTTT
CASSPRRGLEKLFF
>TRBV6-4|TRBJ2-1|-|-
TGTGCCAGCAGTGACGGAGAGAGAGGGGATGATGAGCAGTTCTTC
CASSDGERGDDEQFF
>TRBV23-1|TRBJ2-7|TRBD2|-
TGCGCCACCCACATTGGACCGGGACTAGCGGCCTTACCACGCTACGAGCAGTACTTC
CATHIGPGLAALPRYEQYF
>TRBV3-1/TRBV3-2|TRBJ1-3|-|-
TGTGCCAGCAGCTACTCATCCGGGAGCTCTGGAAACACCATATATTTT
CASSYSSGSSGNTIYF
>TRBV7-2|TRBJ1-1|TRBD1|-
TGTGCCAGCAGCCCCGGGGGGGCCGGGACAGGGGGCAGAGGAGCTTTCTTT
CASSPGGAGTGGRGAFF
>TRBV2|TRBJ1-2|-|medium-sized
TGTGCCAGCAGCGGTGGGGGCAGTGGCTACACCTTC
CASSGGGSGYTF
>TRBV11-2|TRBJ1-1|-|-
TGTGCCAGCAGCTTATCTTTGAACACTGAAGCTTTCTTT
CASSLSLNTEAFF
>TRBV9|TRBJ2-7|TRBD1|once
TGTGCCAGCAGCGTAGGAGATTCCGGGACAGGGAATTCCTACGAGCAGTACTTC
CASSVGDSGTGNSYEQYF
>TRBV12-3/TRBV12-4|TRBJ1-2|-|few
TGTGCCAGCAGTTTGGGTCGTGACTATGGCTACACCTTC
CASSLGRDYGYTF
>TRBV5-1|TRBJ2-1|TRBD2|few
TGCGCCAGCAGCTTGGCGGGGGGACTAGTTTCGAATGGGGATGAGCAGTTCTTC
CASSLAGGLVSNGDEQFF
>TRBV29-1|TRBJ2-6|-|-
TGCAGCGTTGAACCTTCCTCTGGGGCCAACGTCCTGACTTTC
CSVEPSSGANVLTF
>TRBV7-2|TRBJ2-3|TRBD1|-
TGTGCCAGCAGCTCCCTACAGGGGAGCACAGATACGCAGTATTTT
CASSSLQGSTDTQYF
>TRBV9|TRBJ1-6|-|once
TGTGCCAGCACCGCGGAGGGAGGCCTAAATTCACCCCTCCACTTT
CASTAEGGLNSPLHF